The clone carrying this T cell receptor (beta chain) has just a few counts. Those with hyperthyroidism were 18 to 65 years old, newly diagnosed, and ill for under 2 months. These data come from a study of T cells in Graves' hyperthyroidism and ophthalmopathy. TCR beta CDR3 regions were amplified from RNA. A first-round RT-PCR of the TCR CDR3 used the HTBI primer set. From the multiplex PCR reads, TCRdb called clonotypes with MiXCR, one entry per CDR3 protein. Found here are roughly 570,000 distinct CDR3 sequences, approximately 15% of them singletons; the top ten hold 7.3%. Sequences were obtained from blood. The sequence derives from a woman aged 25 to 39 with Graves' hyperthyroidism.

This chain's CDR3 is CASRSTFSSYNSPLHF. Written as DNA, the CDR3 is TGCGCCAGCAGAAGTACATTCAGCTCCTATAATTCACCCCTCCACTTT. The chain couples TRBV5-1 to TRBJ1-6; no definite D call. V lost 5 bases and J lost 0, with 12 bases in between. Germline assignment: CDR1 SGHRS and CDR2 YFSETQ. This CDR3 is 16 amino acids long.